One sample yielded the 14 T cell receptor beta chains listed below, sequenced in a study of read filtering for tumor transcriptome and immune sequencing. The library was built from roughly 400 ng RNA with molecular barcoded adaptors for alpha/delta and beta/gamma chains. Via MiXCR, TCRdb re-called the reads, giving one row per CDR3 protein. This sample has about 93,000 distinct CDR3 sequences, with 20% to 25% found just once. Sequencing was carried out using a population of CD138-negative cells sorted from bone marrow. These receptors were collected from a donor at least 40 years old with multiple myeloma.

This clonotype was recorded many times. V and J are TRBV7-9 and TRBJ2-2, with D possibly TRBD2 on 5 matching bases. The V and J ends lost 6 bases and 1 base respectively, with 12 bases between them. The CDR3 runs to 15 residues. The V gene's germline CDR1 is SEHNR and CDR2 FQNEAQ (reference sequence). The CDR3: CASSHREGNTGELFF. The DNA of the CDR3 is TGTGCCAGCAGTCACCGGGAAGGGAACACCGGGGAGCTGTTTTTT.

Ten or more counts support this clonotype. The genes are TRBV28 and TRBJ1-1; 7 nucleotides match TRBD1. The CDR3 has 12 residues. Germline trimming cut 6 bases from V and 6 bases from J; bases unmatched to any gene: 4. Germline-derived CDR1 and CDR2 are MDHEN and SYDVKM. The DNA of the CDR3 is TGTGCCAGCAGGACTGGACAGGCTGAAGCTTTCTTT. This translates into CASRTGQAEAFF. The full variable domain, its missing parts supplied by reference TRBV28 and TRBJ1-1, is DVKVTQSSRYLVKRTGEKVFLECVQDMDHENMFWYRQDPGLGLRLIYFSYDVKMKEKGDIPEGYSVSREKKERFSLILESASTNQTSMYLCASRTGQAEAFFGQGTRLTVV.

There are many counts of this clonotype. The V call is TRBV5-1, the J call TRBJ2-2; 10 bases fit TRBD2. Trimming took 5 bases from V and 5 from J; bases not matched to a gene: 3. Germline lookup yields CDR1 SGHRS and CDR2 YFSETQ. This CDR3 region has 14 residues. The CDR3: CASRPGLATGELFF. In DNA, the CDR3 is TGCGCCAGCAGGCCGGGACTAGCGACCGGGGAGCTGTTTTTT.

This clonotype was counted ten times or more. The chain uses TRBV12-3 or TRBV12-4 and TRBJ2-7; TRBD2 might be the D (5 bases). The CDR3 runs to 12 residues. V gave up 5 bases and J gave up 3 bases, with 8 bases separating them. CDR3 sequence reads: CASSRGIYEQYF. The CDR3 DNA follows: TGTGCCAGCAGTAGAGGGATCTACGAGCAGTACTTC.

This clonotype was seen many times. V usage is TRBV2 and J usage is TRBJ1-5; maybe TRBD1 (5 bases). Germline lookup yields CDR1 SNHLY and CDR2 FYNNEI. The CDR3 sequence is 15 residues long. V lost 7 bases, J lost 3 bases, and 16 bases lay in between. The chain's CDR3 is CASTGQGTDNQPQHF. CDR3 DNA: TGTGCCAGCACTGGGCAGGGAACAGACAATCAGCCCCAGCATTTT.

This clonotype was counted ten times or more. The rearrangement links TRBV24-1 to TRBJ1-5, with D tentatively TRBD1 (5 bases). Per the germline V gene, CDR1 is KGHDR and CDR2 is SFDVKD. The germline V and J ends were trimmed by 4 bases and 3 bases, with 9 bases remaining between them. The CDR3 extends over 14 amino acids. The CDR3 loop reads CATSEWGVNQPQHF. In nucleotides, the CDR3 is TGTGCCACCAGTGAGTGGGGGGTCAATCAGCCCCAGCATTTT.

This clonotype showed up many times. The V and J genes are TRBV20-1 and TRBJ1-5; D unclear. The CDR3 covers 13 residues. Germline values: CDR1 DFQATT, CDR2 SNEGSKA (reference sequence). With 8 bases removed from V and 4 bases from J, the gap between germline ends came to 15 bases. The DNA of the CDR3 is TGCAGTTCCTCGCAAGGGCCAAATCAGCCCCAGCATTTT. Encoded protein: CSSSQGPNQPQHF.

This clonotype was seen at least ten times. This chain uses TRBV29-1 with TRBJ2-2, with D maybe TRBD1 (5 bases). Germline V lookup: CDR1 SQVTM, CDR2 ANQGSEA. The CDR3 is 13 amino acids. V was cut by 5 bases and J by 4 bases, with 11 bases left in between. The CDR3 sequence is CSVIGAPTGELFF. In DNA form, the CDR3 reads TGCAGCGTTATAGGGGCCCCCACCGGGGAGCTGTTTTTT.

Turning to this clonotype: With a much larger clone just one base away, this may be a read error. The chain combines TRBV11-2 with TRBJ1-1; D possibly corresponds to TRBD1 (6 bases). Germline V gene lookup returns CDR1 SGHAT and CDR2 FQNNGV. With 1 base removed from V and 13 bases from J, the gap between germline ends came to 19 bases. CDR3 length: 14 residues. CDR3: CASSLVYLTEGDFF. The CDR3 nucleotides are TGTGCCAGCAGCTTAGTTTACTTGACCGAGGGGGATTTCTTT.

This clonotype was detected many times. This chain joins TRBV7-8 and TRBJ2-7, with D possibly TRBD1 on 5 matching bases. V was pared by 0 bases and J by 4 bases, with 10 bases between. This CDR3 region has 14 residues. Germline-derived CDR1 and CDR2 are SGHVS and FQNEAQ. CDR3 DNA: TGTGCCAGCAGCTTAGCGCAAGGGGTGTACGAGCAGTACTTC. It encodes CASSLAQGVYEQYF.

Details on this clonotype: The conserved phenylalanine or tryptophan is not found at the CDR3 terminus, so this likely reflects a read error. The genes are TRBV12-3 or TRBV12-4 and TRBJ1-2; TRBD1 might be the D (5 bases). Trimming shortened V by 3 bases and J by 2 bases, and 7 bases separated the two germline ends. The CDR3 spans 13 residues. For the CDR3, the DNA is TGTGCCAGCAGTTTGGCAGGGAACTATGGCTACACCTTA. The encoded protein is CASSLAGNYGYTL.

Regarding this clonotype: A read error may be the cause here, since a much bigger clone is one base away. The rearrangement joins TRBV9 to TRBJ2-5; possible D gene TRBD1, 5 bases. The CDR3 extends over 14 amino acids. V lost 0 bases and J 2 bases, leaving 8 bases between the germline ends. Germline values: CDR1 SGDLS, CDR2 YYNGEE. The CDR3 sequence is CASSVAKGQETQYF. Written as DNA, the CDR3 is TGTGCCAGCAGCGTAGCTAAGGGGCAAGAGACCCAGTACTTC.

This clonotype has a count of ten or more. The chain is built from TRBV20-1 and TRBJ2-5; a possible D gene is TRBD1 (5 bases). V lost 2 bases to trimming and J lost 3 bases, with 10 bases between them. The V gene's germline CDR1 is DFQATT and CDR2 SNEGSKA (reference sequence). The CDR3 runs to 13 residues. In DNA form, the CDR3 reads TGCAGTGCTAGATTGCAGGGTAAAGAGACCCAGTACTTC. It specifies CSARLQGKETQYF.

This clonotype was counted at least ten times. The CDR3: CASSLGGYGGLPQETQYF. Written as DNA, the CDR3 is TGCGCCAGCAGCTTGGGAGGCTACGGGGGCTTACCGCAAGAGACCCAGTACTTC. V usage is TRBV5-1 and J usage is TRBJ2-5; the D gene could be TRBD1 or TRBD2 (6 bases each). There are 18 residues in the CDR3. Germline CDR1 and CDR2: SGHRS and YFSETQ. V shed 0 bases and J shed 2 bases, with 20 bases lying between them.